The 11 T cell receptor beta chains presented below share a single source sample, sequenced in a study of blood T cell repertoires in COVID-19. TCRdb keeps only in-frame clones here, not all; method: immunoSEQ multiplex PCR. The sample lists approximately 360,000 clones, about 90% occurring once. The sequenced sample consisted of peripheral blood. These receptors came from a man aged 40-55 years with acute or convalescent COVID-19.

This chain uses TRBV4-1 with TRBJ1-5; 7 bases match TRBD1. V shed 0 bases, J shed 10 bases, and the junction held 9 bases outside the gene matches. CDR1 is MGHRA and CDR2 is YSYEKL in the germline V gene. The CDR3 sequence is 15 residues long. CDR3 sequence reads: CASSQEGGQASPQHF. DNA for the CDR3: TGCGCCAGCAGCCAAGAAGGCGGACAGGCCTCTCCCCAGCATTTT.

The chain uses TRBV27 and TRBJ1-2, with 8 bases identical to TRBD1. The CDR3 runs 12 residues. Germline V gene lookup returns CDR1 MNHEY and CDR2 SMNVEV (reference sequence). V shed 5 bases and J 4 bases; nucleotides not matched to a gene: 0. The DNA for the CDR3 is TGTGCCAGCAGTACAGGGGGCTATGGCTACACCTTC. It encodes CASSTGGYGYTF.

The genes are TRBV7-2 and TRBJ1-6; D is uncertain. Trimming left V 1 base short and J 9 bases short, with 13 bases between. Germline V gene data show CDR1 as SGHTA and CDR2 as FQGNSA. The CDR3 sequence is 15 residues long. Here the CDR3 reads CASSLDVRLGSPLHF. The DNA for the CDR3 is TGTGCCAGCAGCTTAGATGTGAGGTTGGGTTCACCCCTCCACTTT.

This clone was recorded once. The chain joins TRBV5-4 to TRBJ1-2; D possibly corresponds to TRBD1 (6 bases). The germline CDR1 and CDR2 sequences are SGHNT and YYREEE (reference sequence). This CDR3 is built from 14 residues. The V gene lost 2 bases and the J gene lost 4 bases, with 12 bases spanning the gap. CDR3 in amino acids: CASSLRGGSYGYTF. The CDR3 DNA follows: TGTGCCAGCAGCTTAAGAGGGGGATCCTATGGCTACACCTTC.

This chain connects TRBV14 to TRBJ2-1; TRBD2 matches 8 bases. Losses at the gene ends were 4 bases for V and 8 bases for J; bases not matched to a gene: 13. The CDR3 is 16 residues long. Per germline, CDR1 SGHDN and CDR2 FVKESK. CDR3 amino acids: CASSLPLSGRGDEQFF. The CDR3 DNA reads TGTGCCAGCAGCCTCCCTTTGAGCGGGAGAGGCGATGAGCAGTTCTTC.

The V and J genes are TRBV5-1 and TRBJ1-6, with D tentatively TRBD1 (5 bases). Germline assignment: CDR1 SGHRS and CDR2 YFSETQ. This CDR3 contains 14 residues. The germline V and J ends were trimmed by 0 bases and 9 bases, with 10 bases remaining between them. CDR3 amino acids: CASSLGQKGSPLHF. For the CDR3, the DNA is TGCGCCAGCAGCTTGGGACAGAAGGGTTCACCCCTCCACTTT.

In this sample, this clone turned up once. This rearrangement joins TRBV30 to TRBJ2-7, with D perhaps matching TRBD1 (6 bases). The ends were cut back, 8 bases at V and 3 bases at J, with 17 bases in the middle. The germline CDR1 and CDR2 sequences are GTSNPN and SVGIG (reference sequence). This CDR3 has 13 amino acids. The CDR3 here is CAHNIQGNYEQYF. The CDR3 nucleotides read TGTGCCCATAATATACAGGGCAACTACGAGCAGTACTTC. The whole variable domain, remainder taken from reference TRBV30 and TRBJ2-7, is SQTIHQWPATLVQPVGSPLSLECTVEGTSNPNLYWYRQAAGRGLQLLFYSVGIGQISSEVPQNLSASRPQDRQFILSSKKLLLSDSGFYLCAHNIQGNYEQYFGPGTRLTVT.

The chain employs TRBV6-5 and TRBJ2-7; 13 bases agree with TRBD2. Germline V gives CDR1 MNHEY, CDR2 SVGAGI. The CDR3 is made up of 15 amino acids. Trimming took 5 bases from V and 6 from J; bases not matched to a gene: 7. The chain's CDR3 is CASSTTGTSGTEQYF. Here the CDR3 DNA reads TGTGCCAGCAGTACAACCGGGACTAGCGGGACCGAGCAGTACTTC.

The rearrangement joins TRBV3-1 (or the pseudogene TRBV3-2) to TRBJ1-2, with 8 positions matching TRBD1. V was pared by 1 base and J by 12 bases, with 4 bases of the junction left unmatched. CDR1 LGHDT and CDR2 YNNKEL come from the germline V gene (reference sequence). This CDR3 comprises 12 residues. The CDR3 loop reads CASSQGQGFHTF. DNA for the CDR3: TGTGCCAGCAGCCAAGGACAGGGGTTTCACACCTTC.

V is TRBV12-3 or TRBV12-4 and J is TRBJ2-7; no clear D. V was shortened by 0 bases and J by 7 bases, with 10 bases between the two germline ends. This CDR3 spans 13 amino acids. CDR3 in DNA: TGTGCCAGCAGTTTAGCGAGGATCCAGGAGCAGTACTTC. Translated, it gives CASSLARIQEQYF.

Only one count was recorded for this clone. The CDR3 DNA sequence: TGTGCCAGCAGCTCAGGGACAGGCTTGGGGGGCTACACCTTC. Translated, it gives CASSSGTGLGGYTF. The chain couples TRBV5-6 to TRBJ1-2, with 8 positions matching TRBD1. The CDR3 covers 14 residues. Germline loops: CDR1 SGHDT, CDR2 YYEEEE. Germline trimming cut 3 bases from V and 8 bases from J; bases unmatched to any gene: 9.